The clone carrying this T cell receptor (beta chain) has more than one count but fewer than ten. Clinical symptoms, serum thyroxine, TRAb, thyroid ultrasound and orbital computed tomography established diagnosis. Germline loops: CDR1 KGHSH, CDR2 LQKENI. Germline trimming cut 3 bases from V and 5 bases from J; bases unmatched to any gene: 5. The CDR3 totals 15 residues. This sample is part of a study of T cells in Graves' hyperthyroidism and ophthalmopathy. Study context: At initial diagnosis, before any treatment had begun, peripheral blood was obtained.

Template material for amplifying TCR beta CDR3 regions consisted of RNA transcripts. Initially, a first-round RT-PCR of the TCR CDR3 employed the HTBI primer set. TCRdb re-called the multiplex PCR reads with MiXCR, one entry per CDR3 protein. The top ten clones hold under 40% of a sample with fewer than 350,000 distinct CDR3 sequences, roughly 20% of them seen once. The material sequenced was blood. The chain couples TRBV18 to TRBJ2-5; 11 bases line up with TRBD1. The receptor's source is a middle-aged man with Graves' ophthalmopathy. The CDR3 coding sequence is TGTGCCAGCTCACCCGGGACAGGGGGGTCGGAGACCCAGTACTTC. This codes for CASSPGTGGSETQYF. Supplemented by reference TRBV18 and TRBJ2-5, the full variable domain reads NAGVMQNPRHLVRRRGQEARLRCSPMKGHSHVYWYRQLPEEGLKFMVYLQKENIIDESGMPKERFSAEFPKEGPSILRIQQVVRGDSAAYFCASSPGTGGSETQYFGPGTRLLVL.